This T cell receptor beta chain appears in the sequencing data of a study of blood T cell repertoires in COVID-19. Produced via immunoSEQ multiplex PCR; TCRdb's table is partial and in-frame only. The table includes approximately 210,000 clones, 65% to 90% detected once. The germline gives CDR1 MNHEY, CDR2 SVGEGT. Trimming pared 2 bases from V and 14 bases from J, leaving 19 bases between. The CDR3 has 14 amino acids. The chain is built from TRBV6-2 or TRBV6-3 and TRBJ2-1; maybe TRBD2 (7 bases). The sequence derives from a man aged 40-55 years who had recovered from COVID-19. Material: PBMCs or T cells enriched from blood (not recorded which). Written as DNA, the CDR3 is TGTGCCAGCAGTTACCCCGCGGGGGCCCGCGTGGAGTTCTTC. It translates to CASSYPAGARVEFF.